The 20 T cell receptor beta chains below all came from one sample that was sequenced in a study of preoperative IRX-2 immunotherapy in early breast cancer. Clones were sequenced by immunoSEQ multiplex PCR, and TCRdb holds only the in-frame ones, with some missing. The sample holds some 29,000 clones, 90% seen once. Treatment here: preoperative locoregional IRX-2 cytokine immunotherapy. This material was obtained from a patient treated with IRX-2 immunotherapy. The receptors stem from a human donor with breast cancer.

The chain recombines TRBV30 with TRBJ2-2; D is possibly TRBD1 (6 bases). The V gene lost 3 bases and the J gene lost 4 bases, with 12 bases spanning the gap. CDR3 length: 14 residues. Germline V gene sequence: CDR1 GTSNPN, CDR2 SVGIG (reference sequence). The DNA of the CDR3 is TGTGCCTGGAGACGGCAGGGGAGCACCGGGGAGCTGTTTTTT. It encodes CAWRRQGSTGELFF.

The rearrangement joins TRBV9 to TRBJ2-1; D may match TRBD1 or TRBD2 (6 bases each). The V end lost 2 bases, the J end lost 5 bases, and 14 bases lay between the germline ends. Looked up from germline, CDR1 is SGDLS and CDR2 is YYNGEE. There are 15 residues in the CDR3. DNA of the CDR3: TGTGCCAGCAGCGTCGGGGGCGGCGAGGACAATGAGCAGTTCTTC. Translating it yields CASSVGGGEDNEQFF.

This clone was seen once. DNA for the CDR3: TGCGCCAGCAGAGAAAAGGGGCTCCTTAACTACGAGCAGTACTTC. It translates to CASREKGLLNYEQYF. This chain uses TRBV10-2 with TRBJ2-7; TRBD1 is a possible D gene (5 bases). The V end lost 6 bases, the J end lost 3 bases, and 18 bases lay between the germline ends. The germline gives CDR1 WSHSY, CDR2 SAAADI. This CDR3 spans 15 amino acids.

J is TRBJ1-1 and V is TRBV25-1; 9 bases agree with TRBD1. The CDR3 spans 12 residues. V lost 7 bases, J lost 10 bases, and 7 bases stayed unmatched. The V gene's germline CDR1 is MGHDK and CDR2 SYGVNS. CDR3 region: CASTSTTGGAFF. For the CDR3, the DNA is TGTGCCAGCACTTCCACGACAGGGGGAGCTTTCTTT.

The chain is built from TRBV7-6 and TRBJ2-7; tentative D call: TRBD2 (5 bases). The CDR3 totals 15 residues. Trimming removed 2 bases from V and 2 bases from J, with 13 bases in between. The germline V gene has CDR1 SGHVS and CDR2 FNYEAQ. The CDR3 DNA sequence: TGTGCCAGCAGCTTAAGGACCACAGCGGCCTACGAGCAGTACTTC. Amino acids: CASSLRTTAAYEQYF.

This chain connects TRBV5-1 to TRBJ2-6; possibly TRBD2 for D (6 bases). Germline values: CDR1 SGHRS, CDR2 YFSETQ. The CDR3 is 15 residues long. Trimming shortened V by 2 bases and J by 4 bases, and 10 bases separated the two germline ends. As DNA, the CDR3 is TGCGCCAGCAGCTTTTCTAGCGCCGGGGCCAACGTCCTGACTTTC. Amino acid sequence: CASSFSSAGANVLTF.

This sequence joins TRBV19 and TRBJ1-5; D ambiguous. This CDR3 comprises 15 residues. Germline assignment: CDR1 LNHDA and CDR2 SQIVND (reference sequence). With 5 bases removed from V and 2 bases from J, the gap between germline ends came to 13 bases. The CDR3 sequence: CASSASREGNQPQHF. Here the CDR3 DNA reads TGTGCCAGTAGTGCCTCCCGGGAAGGCAATCAGCCCCAGCATTTT.

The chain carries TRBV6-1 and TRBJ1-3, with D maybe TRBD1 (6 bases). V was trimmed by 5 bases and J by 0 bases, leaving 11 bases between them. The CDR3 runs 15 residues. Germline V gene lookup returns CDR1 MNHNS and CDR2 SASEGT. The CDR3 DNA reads TGTGCCAGCAGTACCCTGGACAGCTCTGGAAACACCATATATTTT. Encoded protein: CASSTLDSSGNTIYF.

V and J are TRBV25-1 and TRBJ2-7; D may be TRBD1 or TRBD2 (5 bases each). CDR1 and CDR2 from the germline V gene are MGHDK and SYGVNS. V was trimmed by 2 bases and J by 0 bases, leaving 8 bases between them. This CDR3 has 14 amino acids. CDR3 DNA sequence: TGTGCCAGCAGTGAACCAGGGAGCTCCTACGAGCAGTACTTC. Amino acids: CASSEPGSSYEQYF.

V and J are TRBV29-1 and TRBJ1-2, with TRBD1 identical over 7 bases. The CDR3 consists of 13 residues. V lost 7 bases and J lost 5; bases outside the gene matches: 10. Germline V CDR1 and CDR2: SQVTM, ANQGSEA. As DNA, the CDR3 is TGCAGCGCTTTCCGGGACAGACCTTATGGCTACACCTTC. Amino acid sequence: CSAFRDRPYGYTF.

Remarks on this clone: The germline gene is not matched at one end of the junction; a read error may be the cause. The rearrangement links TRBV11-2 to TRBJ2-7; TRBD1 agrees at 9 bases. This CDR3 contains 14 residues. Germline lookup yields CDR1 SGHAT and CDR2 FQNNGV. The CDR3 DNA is TGTGCCACTAAGCCGGGACAGGGTTCCTCCGAGCAGTACTTC. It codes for CATKPGQGSSEQYF.

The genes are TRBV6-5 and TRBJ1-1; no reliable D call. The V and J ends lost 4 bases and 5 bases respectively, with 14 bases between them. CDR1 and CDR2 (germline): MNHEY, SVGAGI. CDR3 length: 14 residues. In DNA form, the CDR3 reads TGTGCCAGCAGTTCCCGCCAGGAAGGTACTGAAGCTTTCTTT. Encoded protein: CASSSRQEGTEAFF.

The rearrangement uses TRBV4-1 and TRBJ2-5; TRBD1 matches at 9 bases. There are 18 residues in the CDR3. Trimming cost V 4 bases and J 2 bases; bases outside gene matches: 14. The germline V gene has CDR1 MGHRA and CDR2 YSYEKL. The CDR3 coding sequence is TGCGCCAGCAGCCCACGACCATGGCGGACAGGGGAACAAGAGACCCAGTACTTC. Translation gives CASSPRPWRTGEQETQYF.

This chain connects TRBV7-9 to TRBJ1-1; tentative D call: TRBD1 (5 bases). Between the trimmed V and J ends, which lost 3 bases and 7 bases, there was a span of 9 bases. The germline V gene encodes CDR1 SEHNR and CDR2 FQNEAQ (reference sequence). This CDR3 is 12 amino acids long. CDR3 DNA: TGTGCCAGCAGCTTCGAGACAGTTGAAGCTTTCTTT. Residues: CASSFETVEAFF.

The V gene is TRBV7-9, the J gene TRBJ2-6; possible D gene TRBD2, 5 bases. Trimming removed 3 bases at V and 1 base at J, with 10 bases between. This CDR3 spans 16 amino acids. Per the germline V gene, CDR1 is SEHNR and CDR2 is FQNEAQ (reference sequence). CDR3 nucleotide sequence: TGTGCCAGCAGCTTCCGGGAAATGTCTGGGGCCAACGTCCTGACTTTC. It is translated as CASSFREMSGANVLTF.

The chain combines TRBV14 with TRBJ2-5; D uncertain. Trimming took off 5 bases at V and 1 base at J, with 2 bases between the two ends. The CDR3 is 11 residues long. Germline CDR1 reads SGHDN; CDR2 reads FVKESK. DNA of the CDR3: TGTGCCAGCAGCGTCCAAGAGACCCAGTACTTC. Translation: CASSVQETQYF. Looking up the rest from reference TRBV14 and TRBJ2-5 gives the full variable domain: EAGVTQFPSHSVIEKGQTVTLRCDPISGHDNLYWYRRVMGKEIKFLLHFVKESKQDESGMPNNRFLAERTGGTYSTLKVQPAELEDSGVYFCASSVQETQYFGPGTRLLVL.

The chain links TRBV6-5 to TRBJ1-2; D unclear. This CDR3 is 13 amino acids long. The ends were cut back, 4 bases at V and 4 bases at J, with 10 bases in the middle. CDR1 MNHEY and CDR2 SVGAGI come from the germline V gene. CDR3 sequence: CASSLNRIYGYTF. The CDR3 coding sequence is TGTGCCAGCAGTTTGAACAGAATCTATGGCTACACCTTC.

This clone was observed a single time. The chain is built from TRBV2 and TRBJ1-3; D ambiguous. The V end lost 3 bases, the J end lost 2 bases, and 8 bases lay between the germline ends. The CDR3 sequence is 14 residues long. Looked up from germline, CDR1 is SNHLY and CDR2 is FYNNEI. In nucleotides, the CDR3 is TGTGCCAGCAGTGACAAGAGAACTGGAAACACCATATATTTT. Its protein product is CASSDKRTGNTIYF.

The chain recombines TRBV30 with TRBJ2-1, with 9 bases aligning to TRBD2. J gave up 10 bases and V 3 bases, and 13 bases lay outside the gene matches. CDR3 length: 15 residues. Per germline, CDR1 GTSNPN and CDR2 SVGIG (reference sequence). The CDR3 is CAWRRYSGGSWEQFF. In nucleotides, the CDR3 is TGTGCCTGGAGGCGCTATAGCGGGGGTAGTTGGGAGCAGTTCTTC. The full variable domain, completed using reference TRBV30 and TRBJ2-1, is SQTIHQWPATLVQPVGSPLSLECTVEGTSNPNLYWYRQAAGRGLQLLFYSVGIGQISSEVPQNLSASRPQDRQFILSSKKLLLSDSGFYLCAWRRYSGGSWEQFFGPGTRLTVL.

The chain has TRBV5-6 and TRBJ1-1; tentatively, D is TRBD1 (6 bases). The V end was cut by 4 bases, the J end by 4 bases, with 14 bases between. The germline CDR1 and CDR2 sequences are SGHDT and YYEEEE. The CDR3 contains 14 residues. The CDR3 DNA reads TGTGCCAGCAGCAGAAGGGGGATCGGCACTGAAGCTTTCTTT. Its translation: CASSRRGIGTEAFF.